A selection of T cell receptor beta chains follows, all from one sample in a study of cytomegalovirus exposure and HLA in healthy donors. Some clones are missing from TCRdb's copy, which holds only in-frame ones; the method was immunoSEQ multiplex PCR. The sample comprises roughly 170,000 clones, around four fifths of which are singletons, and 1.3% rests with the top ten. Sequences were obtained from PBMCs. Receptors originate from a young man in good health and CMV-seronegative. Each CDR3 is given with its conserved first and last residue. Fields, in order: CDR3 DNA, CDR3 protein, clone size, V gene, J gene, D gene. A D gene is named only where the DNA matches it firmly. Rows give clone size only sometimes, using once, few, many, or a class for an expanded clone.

TGTGCCAGCAGCCTCGACACCTCGAACGAGCAGTACTTC,CASSLDTSNEQYF,.,TRBV7-6,TRBJ2-7,.
TGTGCCACCAGCGCCATCTCAGGGCGGTACGAGCAGTACTTC,CATSAISGRYEQYF,once,TRBV15,TRBJ2-7,.
TGTGCCTGGAGTTGGGACAGGGGGCGGGTGGATGAAAAACTGTTTTTT,CAWSWDRGRVDEKLFF,.,TRBV30,TRBJ1-4,TRBD1
TGTGCCAGTAGTATTGACACGAACACCGGGGAGCTGTTTTTT,CASSIDTNTGELFF,.,TRBV19,TRBJ2-2,.
TGTGCCAGCAGCAAAGGACAGGGGATCGAAACTGAAGCTTTCTTT,CASSKGQGIETEAFF,.,TRBV9,TRBJ1-1,TRBD1
TGTGCCAGCAGCGTAGGAGGGGGCGCGGGTACGCAGTATTTT,CASSVGGGAGTQYF,once,TRBV9,TRBJ2-3,TRBD1
TGTGCCAGCAGCGTAAGGATAGGGGCGCTAGCGAGTCCCGGGGAGCTGTTTTTT,CASSVRIGALASPGELFF,.,TRBV9,TRBJ2-2,.
TGTGCCAGCAGCCCAAGAGCGGGAGTTAAAGAGACCCAGTACTTC,CASSPRAGVKETQYF,once,TRBV7-3,TRBJ2-5,TRBD2
TGTGCCAGCAGTTACGGGACAGGGGTGGGCACAGATACGCAGTATTTT,CASSYGTGVGTDTQYF,few,TRBV6-5,TRBJ2-3,TRBD1
TGTGCCAGCAGTTCGCCGGGACAGGGGAACACTGAAGCTTTCTTT,CASSSPGQGNTEAFF,few,TRBV6-6,TRBJ1-1,TRBD1
TGTGCCAGTAGTACGACTTCAGGGGCCACCGGGGAGCTGTTTTTT,CASSTTSGATGELFF,.,TRBV19,TRBJ2-2,.
TGTGCCAGCAGCTTAGATTCGACAGCGAACACTGAAGCTTTCTTT,CASSLDSTANTEAFF,.,TRBV11-3,TRBJ1-1,.
TGTGCCAGCTCACCAATCAGGGGAGCAGCTTTCTTT,CASSPIRGAAFF,.,TRBV18,TRBJ1-1,.